The clone carrying this TCR beta chain was seen more than once but under ten times. The data were produced by immunoSEQ multiplex PCR, yet TCRdb's version contains in-frame clones alone and is incomplete. The sample shows approximately 210,000 clones, around 72% of them seen only once. These data belong to a study of cytotoxic CD8 clonotypes in ibrutinib-treated CLL. Germline-derived CDR1 and CDR2 are MNHNS and SASEGT. V was clipped by 2 bases and J by 7 bases; unmatched bases: 5. The CDR3 consists of 15 residues. Around 2 micrograms of genomic DNA (from cryopreserved PBMCs) were used for TCR beta libraries.

This receptor was taken from a human donor with chronic lymphocytic leukemia. This sequence joins TRBV6-1 and TRBJ2-4, with 10 bases identical to TRBD2. This material consisted of PBMCs, taken after 24 months of ibrutinib treatment. The CDR3 is CASSESSGGVNIQYF. The DNA of the CDR3 is TGTGCCAGCAGTGAATCTAGCGGGGGTGTTAACATTCAGTACTTC.